This T cell receptor (beta chain) was found in a study of blood T cell repertoires in COVID-19. Study as a whole: The origin of the acute and convalescent COVID-19 samples was the United States, Italy and Spain.

Trimming removed 10 bases from V and 5 bases from J, with 23 bases in between. Per germline, CDR1 SEHNR and CDR2 FQNEAQ (reference sequence). This CDR3 is 15 amino acids long. This clone has more than one count but fewer than ten. In Cohort 3, a recovered donor had either two negative PCRs, clearance, or symptom resolution. The assay was immunoSEQ multiplex PCR, and TCRdb's table has in-frame clones only and misses some. The table includes about 500,000 clones, about 85% detected once. V gene TRBV7-9 combines with J gene TRBJ1-2; maybe TRBD1 (6 bases). The TCR sequence derives from a woman in her late teens or twenties who had recovered from COVID-19. The sample consisted of PBMCs or T cells enriched from blood (not recorded which). As DNA, the CDR3 is TGTGCCACCGACCCCCTTTCGGGACAAAGTTATGGCTACACCTTC. It is translated as CATDPLSGQSYGYTF. The variable domain in full, with the rest retrieved from reference TRBV7-9 and TRBJ1-2, is DTGVSQNPRHKITKRGQNVTFRCDPISEHNRLYWYRQTLGQGPEFLTYFQNEAQLEKSRLLSDRFSAERPKGSFSTLEIQRTEQGDSAMYLCATDPLSGQSYGYTFGSGTRLTVV.